This T cell receptor beta chain stems from a study of T cells in Graves' hyperthyroidism and ophthalmopathy. Overall study: Upon initial diagnosis and before any treatment, peripheral blood was collected.

Researchers took RNA transcripts and amplified the TCR beta CDR3 regions from them. The HTBI primer set served for first-round RT-PCR of the TCR CDR3. Each CDR3 protein is one row after TCRdb ran MiXCR on the multiplex PCR reads. Counted here are nearly 600,000 distinct CDR3 sequences, around 14% occurring once; the ten biggest clones make up roughly 5.7%. This clonotype was seen at least ten times. The germline V gene has CDR1 GTSNPN and CDR2 SVGIG (reference sequence). V was clipped by 3 bases and J by 6 bases, with 12 bases between them. The CDR3 is 13 amino acids. Sequenced sample: blood. The J gene is TRBJ2-4, the V gene TRBV30; D gene uncertain. The sequence was obtained from a woman aged 25 to 39 with Graves' hyperthyroidism that later progressed to Graves' ophthalmopathy. CDR3 sequence: CAWSRSMTNIQYF. The CDR3 region has the DNA TGTGCCTGGAGCCGCTCGATGACAAACATTCAGTACTTC.